This T cell receptor beta chain was found in a study of CD8+CD57+ T cells in acquired aplastic anemia. Across the study: Sorted cells (CD4+ and CD8+) yielded DNA amounts that averaged around 3.5 ug. Sequencing produced an average of about 11 million reads per healthy donor for CD4+ cells.

This clonotype turned up a few times. This CDR3 region has 17 residues. Germline assignment: CDR1 MGHDK and CDR2 SYGVNS. Trimming removed 4 bases at V and 3 bases at J, with 18 bases between. TCR beta VDJ combinations and CDR3 sequences were profiled from genomic DNA. Using its own MiXCR run on the reads, TCRdb lists one record per CDR3 protein. This table holds about 81,000 distinct CDR3 sequences, approximately 46% found once. V and J are TRBV25-1 and TRBJ1-4, with D possibly being TRBD1 (5 bases). The material sequenced was sorted CD4+, CD8+, or CD8+CD57+ T cells (not recorded which) from PBMCs. The clonotype comes from a human donor in good health, serving as a control. CDR3 in DNA: TGTGCCAGCAGTGTTCCCGCCGGGACCCTATCTAATGAAAAACTGTTTTTT. This encodes CASSVPAGTLSNEKLFF.